The clone carrying this T cell receptor beta chain was seen a few times. The antigen remains unidentified. These data originate in a study of T cell responses to AZD1222 COVID-19 vaccine. Study outcomes and limitations: Across the whole spike, CD4 TCRs peaked at regions 160-218 and 743-854. Spike-specific TCR breadth and depth both grew after two AZD1222 doses.

Germline CDR1 and CDR2: MGHRA and YSYEKL. This CDR3 region has 16 residues. With 1 base removed from V and 0 bases from J, the gap between germline ends came to 9 bases. Sequenced by immunoSEQ multiplex PCR; TCRdb stores in-frame clones only, minus some. The sample carries more than 95,000 clones, about 87% recorded once. The V call is TRBV4-1, the J call TRBJ1-4; no firm D call. The starting material was peripheral blood, obtained on day 0 of AZD1222 vaccination. The source is an adult in good health. In DNA form, the CDR3 reads TGCGCCAGCAGCCAAGGGACGGTTGCAACTAATGAAAAACTGTTTTTT. It is translated as CASSQGTVATNEKLFF.